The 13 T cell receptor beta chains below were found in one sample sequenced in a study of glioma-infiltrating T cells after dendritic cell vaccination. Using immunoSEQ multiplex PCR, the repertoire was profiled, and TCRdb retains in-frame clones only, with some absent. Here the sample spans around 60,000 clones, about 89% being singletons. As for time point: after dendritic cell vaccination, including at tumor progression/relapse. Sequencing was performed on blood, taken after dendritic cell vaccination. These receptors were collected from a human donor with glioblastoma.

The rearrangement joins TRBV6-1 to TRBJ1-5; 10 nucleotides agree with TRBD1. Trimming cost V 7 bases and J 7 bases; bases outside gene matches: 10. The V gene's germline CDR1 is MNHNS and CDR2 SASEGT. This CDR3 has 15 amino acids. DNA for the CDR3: TGTGCCAGCACTCCAGGGACAGGGGCGGGGCAGCCCCAGCATTTT. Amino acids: CASTPGTGAGQPQHF.

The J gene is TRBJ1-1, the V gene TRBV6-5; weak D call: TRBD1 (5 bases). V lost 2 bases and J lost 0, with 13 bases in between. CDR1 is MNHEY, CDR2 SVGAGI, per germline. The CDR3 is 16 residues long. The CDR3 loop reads CASSYDWGVLNTEAFF. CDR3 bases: TGTGCCAGCAGTTACGACTGGGGGGTTCTGAACACTGAAGCTTTCTTT.

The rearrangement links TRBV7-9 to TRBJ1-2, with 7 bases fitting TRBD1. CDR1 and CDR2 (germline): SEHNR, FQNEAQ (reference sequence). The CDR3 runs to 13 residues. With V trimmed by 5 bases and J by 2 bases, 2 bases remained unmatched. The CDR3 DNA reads TGTGCCAGCAGCCCGGGACAGAACTATGGCTACACCTTC. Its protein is CASSPGQNYGYTF.

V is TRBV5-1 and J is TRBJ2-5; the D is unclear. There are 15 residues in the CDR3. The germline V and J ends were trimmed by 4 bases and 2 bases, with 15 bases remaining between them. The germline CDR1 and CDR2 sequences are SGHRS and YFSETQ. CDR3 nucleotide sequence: TGCGCCAGCAGCGTAGCAGTTCCAGCTCAAGAGACCCAGTACTTC. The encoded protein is CASSVAVPAQETQYF.

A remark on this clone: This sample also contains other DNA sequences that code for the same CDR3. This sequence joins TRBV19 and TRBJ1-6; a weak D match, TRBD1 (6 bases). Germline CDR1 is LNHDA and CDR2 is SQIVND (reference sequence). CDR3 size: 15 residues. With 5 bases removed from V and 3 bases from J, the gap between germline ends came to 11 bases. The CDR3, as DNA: TGTGCCAGTAGTCCCACAGGGAGCTATAATTCACCCCTCCACTTT. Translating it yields CASSPTGSYNSPLHF.

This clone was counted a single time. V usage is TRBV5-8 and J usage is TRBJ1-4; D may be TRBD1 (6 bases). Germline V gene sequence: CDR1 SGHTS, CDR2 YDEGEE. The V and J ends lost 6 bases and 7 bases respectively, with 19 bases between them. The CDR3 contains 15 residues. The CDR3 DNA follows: TGTGCCAGCACCGGGGGGCAGGCCCGGGGTGAAAAACTGTTTTTT. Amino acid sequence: CASTGGQARGEKLFF. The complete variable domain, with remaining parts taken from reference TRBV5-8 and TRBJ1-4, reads EAGVTQSPTHLIKTRGQQATLRCSPISGHTSVYWYQQALGLGLQFLLWYDEGEERNRGNFPPRFSGRQFPNYSSELNVNALELEDSALYLCASTGGQARGEKLFFGSGTQLSVL.

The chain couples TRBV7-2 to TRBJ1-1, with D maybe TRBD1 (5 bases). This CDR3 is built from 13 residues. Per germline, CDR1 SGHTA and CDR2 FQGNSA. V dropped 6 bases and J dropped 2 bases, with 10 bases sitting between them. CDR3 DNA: TGTGCCAGCAGGCGAGACAGAAACACTGAAGCTTTCTTT. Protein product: CASRRDRNTEAFF.

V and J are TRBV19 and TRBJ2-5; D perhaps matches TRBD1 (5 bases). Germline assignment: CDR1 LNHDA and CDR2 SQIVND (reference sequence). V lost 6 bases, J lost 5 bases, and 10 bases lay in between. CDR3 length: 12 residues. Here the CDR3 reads CASSTRQETQYF. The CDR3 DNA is TGTGCCAGTAGCACTCGACAGGAGACCCAGTACTTC.

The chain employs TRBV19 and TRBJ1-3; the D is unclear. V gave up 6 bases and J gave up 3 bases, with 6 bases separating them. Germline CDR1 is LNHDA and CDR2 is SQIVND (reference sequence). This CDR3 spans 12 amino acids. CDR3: CASRAYGNTIYF. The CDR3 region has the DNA TGTGCCAGTAGGGCTTATGGAAACACCATATATTTT.

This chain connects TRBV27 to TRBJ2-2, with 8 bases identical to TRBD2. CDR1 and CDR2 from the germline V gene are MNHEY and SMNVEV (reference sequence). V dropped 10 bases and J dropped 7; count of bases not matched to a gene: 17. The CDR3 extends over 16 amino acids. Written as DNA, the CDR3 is TGTGCCACCTCCTCTACCGGGGGGGGGCTTGGCGGGGAGCTGTTTTTT. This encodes CATSSTGGGLGGELFF.

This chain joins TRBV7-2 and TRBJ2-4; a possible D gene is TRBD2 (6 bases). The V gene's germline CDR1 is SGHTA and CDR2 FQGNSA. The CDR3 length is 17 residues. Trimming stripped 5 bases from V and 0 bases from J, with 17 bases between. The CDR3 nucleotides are TGTGCCAGCAGCCCCCGGGGCGGGGCCCTAGCCAAAAACATTCAGTACTTC. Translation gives CASSPRGGALAKNIQYF.

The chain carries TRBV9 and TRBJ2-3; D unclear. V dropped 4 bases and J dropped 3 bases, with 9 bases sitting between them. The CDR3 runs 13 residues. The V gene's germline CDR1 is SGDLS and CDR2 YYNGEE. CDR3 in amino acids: CASSPSATDTQYF. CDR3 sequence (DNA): TGTGCCAGCAGCCCCTCAGCGACAGATACGCAGTATTTT.

CDR3 DNA sequence: TGTGCCAGCAGCTTGGCCTCACTAGCGCCAACCTACGAGCAGTACTTC. This translates into CASSLASLAPTYEQYF. This chain links TRBV5-4 with TRBJ2-7; 7 positions agree with TRBD2. The V and J ends lost 0 bases and 2 bases, in that order; junction bases with no gene match: 8. This CDR3 contains 16 residues. In germline, CDR1 is SGHNT, CDR2 YYREEE (reference sequence).